This T cell receptor (beta chain) was documented in a study of blood T cell repertoires in COVID-19. As for the study in general: Acute and convalescent COVID-19 samples came from the United States, Italy and Spain.

How the authors handled the data: Amplification from reference gene primers served as the basis for estimated nucleated cell counts. The repertoire was sequenced with immunoSEQ multiplex PCR; TCRdb's copy has only in-frame clones and lacks some. Clonal size and the V and J genes are those of that table, whereas D and trimming came from the DNA. The sample yields 75,000 to 95,000 clones, roughly 88% seen once. The TCR sequence derives from a man aged 60-69 years with acute or convalescent COVID-19. Material for sequencing was peripheral blood.

The CDR3 sequence: CASSASQGTNQPQHF. The CDR3 nucleotides are TGTGCCAGCAGTGCTAGCCAGGGGACAAATCAGCCCCAGCATTTT. This chain joins TRBV2 and TRBJ1-5, with D perhaps TRBD1 (6 bases). CDR3 size: 15 residues. The V end was cut by 4 bases, the J end by 4 bases, with 14 bases between. Germline V gives CDR1 SNHLY, CDR2 FYNNEI.